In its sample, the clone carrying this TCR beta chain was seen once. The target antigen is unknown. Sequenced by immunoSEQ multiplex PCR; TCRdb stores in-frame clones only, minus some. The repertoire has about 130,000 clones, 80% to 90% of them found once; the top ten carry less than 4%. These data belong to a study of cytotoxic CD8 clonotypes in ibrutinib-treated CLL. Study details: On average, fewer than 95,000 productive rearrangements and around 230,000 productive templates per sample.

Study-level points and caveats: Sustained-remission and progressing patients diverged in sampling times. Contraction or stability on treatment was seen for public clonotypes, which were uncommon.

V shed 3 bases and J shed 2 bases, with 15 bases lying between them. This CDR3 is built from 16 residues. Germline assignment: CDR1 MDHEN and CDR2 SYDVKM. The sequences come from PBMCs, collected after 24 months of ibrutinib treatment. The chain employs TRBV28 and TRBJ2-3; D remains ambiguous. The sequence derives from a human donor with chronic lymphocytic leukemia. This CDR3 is CASSLRRNDATDTQYF. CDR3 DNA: TGTGCCAGCAGTTTGCGGCGGAACGACGCCACAGATACGCAGTATTTT.